This is a list of T cell receptor beta chains from one sample in a study of blood T cell repertoires in COVID-19. Some clones are missing from TCRdb's copy, which holds only in-frame ones; the method was immunoSEQ multiplex PCR. The repertoire holds some 260,000 clones, with around three quarters as singletons. The sequenced sample consisted of peripheral blood. All receptors come from an elderly woman with acute or convalescent COVID-19. Both conserved end residues are part of each CDR3. D genes are given only for firm matches. Clone size is not always given. Where it is, it says once, few, many or a class for expanded clones.

CDR3nt: TGTGCCAGCAGCCCGCAAACTAGGGCCGAGCAGTACTTC; CDR3aa: CASSPQTRAEQYF; d_gene: NA; j_gene: TRBJ2-7; v_gene: TRBV7-9; abundance: NA
CDR3nt: TGCGCCAGCTGGTTACCGGGACTTCGAGGCTACACCTTC; CDR3aa: CASWLPGLRGYTF; d_gene: NA; j_gene: TRBJ1-2; v_gene: TRBV23-1; abundance: NA
CDR3nt: TGCGCCAGCAGCCAAGACAGCGGGGCGAATTACTATGGCTACACCTTC; CDR3aa: CASSQDSGANYYGYTF; d_gene: NA; j_gene: TRBJ1-2; v_gene: TRBV4-3; abundance: NA
CDR3nt: TGTGCCAGTAGTATCCCCGGGACTAGGGGGTCCGGTGAGCAGTTCTTC; CDR3aa: CASSIPGTRGSGEQFF; d_gene: TRBD2; j_gene: TRBJ2-1; v_gene: TRBV19; abundance: NA
CDR3nt: TGTGCCAGCAGCCTACAGGGGACCCTTTCTGGAAACACCATATATTTT; CDR3aa: CASSLQGTLSGNTIYF; d_gene: TRBD1; j_gene: TRBJ1-3; v_gene: TRBV7-9; abundance: NA
CDR3nt: TGTGCCAGTAGTACGCCACAGGGACCCCCTTCTCATAGCAATCAGCCCCAGCATTTT; CDR3aa: CASSTPQGPPSHSNQPQHF; d_gene: NA; j_gene: TRBJ1-5; v_gene: TRBV19; abundance: NA
CDR3nt: TGCAGCGTTGAAGATCAGACAGGGACCTCTGGAAACACCATATATTTT; CDR3aa: CSVEDQTGTSGNTIYF; d_gene: TRBD1; j_gene: TRBJ1-3; v_gene: TRBV29-1; abundance: NA
CDR3nt: TGTGCCATCAGTAAAGGACAGGGGAGCGAAAAACTGTTTTTT; CDR3aa: CAISKGQGSEKLFF; d_gene: TRBD1; j_gene: TRBJ1-4; v_gene: TRBV10-3; abundance: NA
CDR3nt: TGTGCCAGCAGTGAAGCGACAGGGGCTTCACCCCTCCACTTT; CDR3aa: CASSEATGASPLHF; d_gene: TRBD1; j_gene: TRBJ1-6; v_gene: TRBV2; abundance: NA
CDR3nt: TGTGCCAGCAGCCAAGGGCTGGGACAGAGCCAAGAGACCCAGTACTTC; CDR3aa: CASSQGLGQSQETQYF; d_gene: TRBD1; j_gene: TRBJ2-5; v_gene: TRBV3-1/TRBV3-2; abundance: NA
CDR3nt: TGTGCCAGTAGTATTCGCGGATCAACTAATGAAAAACTGTTTTTT; CDR3aa: CASSIRGSTNEKLFF; d_gene: NA; j_gene: TRBJ1-4; v_gene: TRBV19; abundance: NA
CDR3nt: TGTGCCAGCAGCACCGGGACAGGGTATTCAAGCACAGATACGCAGTATTTT; CDR3aa: CASSTGTGYSSTDTQYF; d_gene: TRBD1; j_gene: TRBJ2-3; v_gene: TRBV6-2/TRBV6-3; abundance: NA
CDR3nt: TGTGCCAGCAGTTACTCGGGCGGGGGAGGTCAAGAGACCCAGTACTTC; CDR3aa: CASSYSGGGGQETQYF; d_gene: TRBD2; j_gene: TRBJ2-5; v_gene: TRBV6-5; abundance: NA
CDR3nt: TGTGCCAGCTCACCGACCCCGGGCGGGGCCTCCTACGAGCAGTACTTC; CDR3aa: CASSPTPGGASYEQYF; d_gene: NA; j_gene: TRBJ2-7; v_gene: TRBV18; abundance: NA
CDR3nt: TGTGCCAGCAGCGTAGCGGTTCCTAGCGGGACCCTCTACAATGAGCAGTTCTTC; CDR3aa: CASSVAVPSGTLYNEQFF; d_gene: TRBD2; j_gene: TRBJ2-1; v_gene: TRBV9; abundance: NA
CDR3nt: TGTGCCAGCGGGCTCTCGGGCAGGGGTGAAGCTTTCTTT; CDR3aa: CASGLSGRGEAFF; d_gene: NA; j_gene: TRBJ1-1; v_gene: TRBV12-3/TRBV12-4; abundance: NA
CDR3nt: TGTGCCAGCTCACCTTCCGGGGTTAGTCAGCCCCAGCATTTT; CDR3aa: CASSPSGVSQPQHF; d_gene: NA; j_gene: TRBJ1-5; v_gene: TRBV18; abundance: NA
CDR3nt: TGTGCCATCAGTTGGACAGGGAACACTGAAGCTTTCTTT; CDR3aa: CAISWTGNTEAFF; d_gene: TRBD1; j_gene: TRBJ1-1; v_gene: TRBV10-3; abundance: NA
CDR3nt: TGTGCCAGCGGATCTGGGGGCGGAGGTGCTGGGGCCAACGTCCTGACTTTC; CDR3aa: CASGSGGGGAGANVLTF; d_gene: NA; j_gene: TRBJ2-6; v_gene: TRBV7-8; abundance: NA
CDR3nt: TGCGCCAGCAGCTTTCGGGGGGGCCCCTCAGAGACCCAGTACTTC; CDR3aa: CASSFRGGPSETQYF; d_gene: TRBD2; j_gene: TRBJ2-5; v_gene: TRBV5-1; abundance: NA
CDR3nt: TGTGCCAGCAGAAGGACTTTTAGCTCCTACAATGAGCAGTTCTTC; CDR3aa: CASRRTFSSYNEQFF; d_gene: NA; j_gene: TRBJ2-1; v_gene: TRBV6-5; abundance: NA
CDR3nt: TGTGCCAGTCGGGATTACTCCTACAATGAGCAGTTCTTC; CDR3aa: CASRDYSYNEQFF; d_gene: NA; j_gene: TRBJ2-1; v_gene: TRBV2; abundance: NA
CDR3nt: TGTGCCAGCAGCGTAGACGGGACAGGGGATACAACTAATGAAAAACTGTTTTTT; CDR3aa: CASSVDGTGDTTNEKLFF; d_gene: TRBD1; j_gene: TRBJ1-4; v_gene: TRBV9; abundance: NA
CDR3nt: TGTGCCAGCAGCATCCTTAGCGGGAGAGGCTCCTACGAGCAGTACTTC; CDR3aa: CASSILSGRGSYEQYF; d_gene: TRBD2; j_gene: TRBJ2-7; v_gene: TRBV6-2/TRBV6-3; abundance: NA
CDR3nt: TGTGCCAGCAGTTACCTAGCGGGGGTCCGGGACGAGCAGTACTTC; CDR3aa: CASSYLAGVRDEQYF; d_gene: TRBD2; j_gene: TRBJ2-7; v_gene: TRBV6-5; abundance: NA
CDR3nt: TGTGCCAGTAGGGGGGGACAGTACTCGGATGAGCAGTTCTTC; CDR3aa: CASRGGQYSDEQFF; d_gene: NA; j_gene: TRBJ2-1; v_gene: TRBV19; abundance: few
CDR3nt: TGTGCCAGCAGCTTAGATCAGGTCACCGGGGAGCTGTTTTTT; CDR3aa: CASSLDQVTGELFF; d_gene: NA; j_gene: TRBJ2-2; v_gene: TRBV11-2; abundance: NA
CDR3nt: TGTGCCAGCTCACCATCGACAGAGGCCTATGGCTACACCTTC; CDR3aa: CASSPSTEAYGYTF; d_gene: NA; j_gene: TRBJ1-2; v_gene: TRBV18; abundance: few
CDR3nt: TGTGCCAGCAGCGAGAGCCGGGACAGGGGCTCGGGTACGCAGTATTTT; CDR3aa: CASSESRDRGSGTQYF; d_gene: TRBD1; j_gene: TRBJ2-3; v_gene: TRBV9; abundance: NA
CDR3nt: TGTGCCAGCTCACCACCGGCGGGACAGAACTACGAGCAGTACTTC; CDR3aa: CASSPPAGQNYEQYF; d_gene: NA; j_gene: TRBJ2-7; v_gene: TRBV18; abundance: NA
CDR3nt: TGTGCCAGCAGCCCGAGCATGTACTACGAGCAGTACTTC; CDR3aa: CASSPSMYYEQYF; d_gene: NA; j_gene: TRBJ2-7; v_gene: TRBV11-1; abundance: once
CDR3nt: TGTGCCAGCAGGGAACAGGGGAAGGGCACTGAAGCTTTCTTT; CDR3aa: CASREQGKGTEAFF; d_gene: TRBD1; j_gene: TRBJ1-1; v_gene: TRBV7-8; abundance: NA
CDR3nt: TGTGCCAGCAGCAAGGGACTAGCGGGGCACACAGATACGCAGTATTTT; CDR3aa: CASSKGLAGHTDTQYF; d_gene: TRBD2; j_gene: TRBJ2-3; v_gene: TRBV7-8; abundance: NA
CDR3nt: TGTGCCAGCAGTGGGGGGCCTACAAACACCATATATTTT; CDR3aa: CASSGGPTNTIYF; d_gene: NA; j_gene: TRBJ1-3; v_gene: TRBV2; abundance: many
CDR3nt: TGTGCCAGCAGTAGCACAGGGTATGGCTACACCTTC; CDR3aa: CASSSTGYGYTF; d_gene: NA; j_gene: TRBJ1-2; v_gene: TRBV7-8; abundance: NA
CDR3nt: TGTGCCAGCAGTGTTCGGGATTTAGGCTACACCTTC; CDR3aa: CASSVRDLGYTF; d_gene: NA; j_gene: TRBJ1-2; v_gene: TRBV2; abundance: NA
CDR3nt: TGTGCCAGAAGCTTAGCCCAGGGAACAGGTAATGAAAAACTGTTTTTT; CDR3aa: CARSLAQGTGNEKLFF; d_gene: NA; j_gene: TRBJ1-4; v_gene: TRBV5-3; abundance: NA
CDR3nt: TGTGCCAGCAGCTTAGGGCCCAGGGGCACCGGGGAGCTGTTTTTT; CDR3aa: CASSLGPRGTGELFF; d_gene: NA; j_gene: TRBJ2-2; v_gene: TRBV5-6; abundance: few
CDR3nt: TGCGCCAGCAGCTTGGTTGCAGGGGAGAACACTGAAGCTTTCTTT; CDR3aa: CASSLVAGENTEAFF; d_gene: NA; j_gene: TRBJ1-1; v_gene: TRBV5-1; abundance: few
CDR3nt: TGTGCCAGCAGCGGCGGGACAGTCACTCAAAACATTCAGTACTTC; CDR3aa: CASSGGTVTQNIQYF; d_gene: NA; j_gene: TRBJ2-4; v_gene: TRBV2; abundance: NA
CDR3nt: TGCAGCGTCGCCTATCAGGGGGTTCCCCAAGAGACCCAGTACTTC; CDR3aa: CSVAYQGVPQETQYF; d_gene: TRBD1; j_gene: TRBJ2-5; v_gene: TRBV29-1; abundance: NA
CDR3nt: TGTGCCAGCTCACCGACAAGTACCCCAATAAAAGAGACCCAGTACTTC; CDR3aa: CASSPTSTPIKETQYF; d_gene: NA; j_gene: TRBJ2-5; v_gene: TRBV18; abundance: few
CDR3nt: TGTGCCAGCAGTGAAAGGGGAGGCTATGGCTACACCTTC; CDR3aa: CASSERGGYGYTF; d_gene: NA; j_gene: TRBJ1-2; v_gene: TRBV6-4; abundance: NA
CDR3nt: TGTGCCAGCAGCCTCACCCGAACACGGGACAGGGACCCCTACGAGCAGTACTTC; CDR3aa: CASSLTRTRDRDPYEQYF; d_gene: TRBD1; j_gene: TRBJ2-7; v_gene: TRBV14; abundance: NA
CDR3nt: TGTGCCAGCAGCTCAACAAAGACAGGGGACAGGAATGAGCAGTTCTTC; CDR3aa: CASSSTKTGDRNEQFF; d_gene: TRBD1; j_gene: TRBJ2-1; v_gene: TRBV7-9; abundance: few
CDR3nt: TGTGCCAGTAGTATTGGGGGAGGTTTGGGCAATCAGCCCCAGCATTTT; CDR3aa: CASSIGGGLGNQPQHF; d_gene: NA; j_gene: TRBJ1-5; v_gene: TRBV19; abundance: once
CDR3nt: TGCGCCAGCAGCTACCATTCCTTACGGCAGGGCCCCGGTGGCACCGGGGAGCTGTTTTTT; CDR3aa: CASSYHSLRQGPGGTGELFF; d_gene: NA; j_gene: TRBJ2-2; v_gene: TRBV5-1; abundance: NA
CDR3nt: TGTGCCAGCAGTTTATCACCGACAGGGCTCTACGGCTACACCTTC; CDR3aa: CASSLSPTGLYGYTF; d_gene: TRBD1; j_gene: TRBJ1-2; v_gene: TRBV27; abundance: NA
CDR3nt: TGTGCCAGTATCCCTCGGGGGGAGGGATGGGCTGAAGCTTTCTTT; CDR3aa: CASIPRGEGWAEAFF; d_gene: NA; j_gene: TRBJ1-1; v_gene: TRBV19; abundance: NA
CDR3nt: TGTGCCAGTAGTACCGACACGGACAATGAGCAGTTCTTC; CDR3aa: CASSTDTDNEQFF; d_gene: NA; j_gene: TRBJ2-1; v_gene: TRBV19; abundance: few
CDR3nt: TGCGCCAGCAGCCAAGGAGCGGGGGGGCCGTTGAATGAGCAGTTCTTC; CDR3aa: CASSQGAGGPLNEQFF; d_gene: TRBD2; j_gene: TRBJ2-1; v_gene: TRBV4-3; abundance: NA
CDR3nt: TGCGCCAGCAGCATGGGACAGGGTGAAGAGACCCAGTACTTC; CDR3aa: CASSMGQGEETQYF; d_gene: TRBD1; j_gene: TRBJ2-5; v_gene: TRBV5-1; abundance: many